Each of the 30 T cell receptor beta chains below was sequenced from the same sample in a study of T cell responses to AZD1222 COVID-19 vaccine. Assay used: immunoSEQ multiplex PCR; TCRdb lists only in-frame clones, some missing. The data contain roughly 70,000 clones, less than 85% of them singletons. The sample in question was peripheral blood, obtained on day 0 of MenACWY control vaccination. The receptors stem from an adult in good health.

The chain combines TRBV11-1 with TRBJ2-2; the D is unclear. V was cut by 1 base and J by 7 bases, with 10 bases left in between. Germline V gives CDR1 SGHAT, CDR2 FQDESV (reference sequence). The CDR3 loop spans 14 amino acids. CDR3 DNA: TGTGCCAGCAGCTTAGTCGGGCGCGTCGGGGAGCTGTTTTTT. It translates to CASSLVGRVGELFF.

The gene calls are TRBV9 and TRBJ2-7; 9 nucleotides agree with TRBD2. Losses at the gene ends were 0 bases for V and 6 bases for J; bases not matched to a gene: 4. Germline lookup yields CDR1 SGDLS and CDR2 YYNGEE. This CDR3 is 14 amino acids long. The CDR3 loop is CASSVASGTSEQYF. Here the CDR3 DNA reads TGTGCCAGCAGCGTAGCTAGCGGGACGAGCGAGCAGTACTTC.

The V gene is TRBV5-1, the J gene TRBJ2-7, with D maybe TRBD2 (5 bases). Trimming pared 0 bases from V and 2 bases from J, leaving 9 bases between. This CDR3 comprises 14 residues. Germline CDR1 and CDR2: SGHRS and YFSETQ. The CDR3 sequence: CASSLDGVPYEQYF. CDR3 DNA: TGCGCCAGCAGCTTGGACGGGGTCCCCTACGAGCAGTACTTC.

The DNA of the CDR3 is TGCGCCAGCAGCTATGGGGGCAGCAGGGGAGAGACCCAGTACTTC. The encoded protein is CASSYGGSRGETQYF. The V and J genes are TRBV4-1 and TRBJ2-5; perhaps TRBD1 as D (6 bases). Germline V gives CDR1 MGHRA, CDR2 YSYEKL. CDR3 length: 15 residues. Trimming shortened V by 5 bases and J by 4 bases, and 17 bases separated the two germline ends.

The chain has TRBV29-1 and TRBJ1-2; D ambiguous. The CDR3 length is 13 residues. Germline loops: CDR1 SQVTM, CDR2 ANQGSEA. Trimming took off 4 bases at V and 3 bases at J, with 12 bases between the two ends. The CDR3 bases are TGCAGCGTTGCTGAAGGTCAGGACTATGGCTACACCTTC. Protein: CSVAEGQDYGYTF.

The genes are TRBV30 and TRBJ2-3; 10 bases agree with TRBD1. The V and J ends lost 0 bases and 3 bases, in that order; junction bases with no gene match: 6. Germline values: CDR1 GTSNPN, CDR2 SVGIG (reference sequence). The CDR3 consists of 16 residues. The CDR3 DNA reads TGTGCCTGGAGTGTACTATCGGGACAGGGGACAGATACGCAGTATTTT. This translates into CAWSVLSGQGTDTQYF.

The chain combines TRBV24-1 with TRBJ2-5; maybe TRBD2 (6 bases). This CDR3 contains 13 residues. Germline lookup yields CDR1 KGHDR and CDR2 SFDVKD. V lost 5 bases, J lost 4 bases, and 10 bases lay in between. The CDR3 coding sequence is TGTGCCACCAGTGCGCGGGGAATAGAGACCCAGTACTTC. Amino acid sequence: CATSARGIETQYF.

This sequence joins TRBV30 and TRBJ2-1; the D is unclear. Germline loops: CDR1 GTSNPN, CDR2 SVGIG (reference sequence). The CDR3 is 12 amino acids. Trimming shortened V by 1 base and J by 3 bases, and 4 bases separated the two germline ends. CDR3 region: CAWSGSYNEQFF. DNA of the CDR3: TGTGCCTGGAGTGGTAGCTACAATGAGCAGTTCTTC.

The rearrangement joins TRBV11-2 to TRBJ2-2; D may correspond to TRBD1 or TRBD2 (5 bases each). Trimming cost V 5 bases and J 3 bases, with 13 bases left between them. CDR1 is SGHAT and CDR2 is FQNNGV in the germline V gene. This CDR3 has 15 amino acids. The CDR3 region has the DNA TGTGCCAGCAGCCTACATGTGGGGGACACCGGGGAGCTGTTTTTT. Protein: CASSLHVGDTGELFF.

The J gene is TRBJ1-5, the V gene TRBV30, with TRBD1 identical over 7 bases. The V gene's germline CDR1 is GTSNPN and CDR2 SVGIG (reference sequence). J lost 0 bases, V lost 2 bases, and 4 bases had no gene match. The CDR3 has 15 residues. The CDR3 protein is CAWSSGGYSNQPQHF. The CDR3 DNA reads TGTGCCTGGAGTTCAGGGGGTTATAGCAATCAGCCCCAGCATTTT.

This clone was found a few times. The chain uses TRBV2 and TRBJ1-4, with 9 bases aligning to TRBD1. There are 16 residues in the CDR3. The V segment lost 5 bases and the J segment 5 bases; nucleotides outside the gene matches: 9. Germline CDR1 is SNHLY and CDR2 is FYNNEI. In DNA form, the CDR3 reads TGTGCCAGCAGTCGCGGACAGGGGAGAAGGAATGAAAAACTGTTTTTT. It codes for CASSRGQGRRNEKLFF.

The rearrangement links TRBV2 to TRBJ2-5; maybe TRBD2 (6 bases). This CDR3 comprises 15 residues. Germline CDR1 and CDR2: SNHLY and FYNNEI. The germline V and J ends were trimmed by 7 bases and 2 bases, with 17 bases remaining between them. The CDR3 loop reads CASTVGRGVQETQYF. Written as DNA, the CDR3 is TGTGCCAGCACCGTAGGGCGGGGAGTTCAAGAGACCCAGTACTTC.

The chain uses TRBV28 and TRBJ1-2, with TRBD1 as a possible D gene (6 bases). The V gene's germline CDR1 is MDHEN and CDR2 SYDVKM. The CDR3 contains 11 residues. V dropped 6 bases and J dropped 7 bases, with 9 bases sitting between them. In DNA form, the CDR3 reads TGTGCCAGCAGCGGACAGCGTGGCTACACCTTC. This sequence encodes CASSGQRGYTF.

The chain has TRBV18 and TRBJ2-2, with D possibly being TRBD2 (5 bases). The CDR3 runs 14 residues. V was trimmed by 7 bases and J by 1 base, leaving 10 bases between them. The germline V gene encodes CDR1 KGHSH and CDR2 LQKENI. The chain's CDR3 is CASFGLLNTGELFF. CDR3 DNA: TGTGCCAGCTTCGGACTCCTGAACACCGGGGAGCTGTTTTTT.

This clone has more than one count but fewer than ten. V and J are TRBV28 and TRBJ1-1; the D gene is possibly TRBD1 (5 bases). CDR3 length: 15 residues. The V end lost 5 bases, the J end lost 0 bases, and 13 bases lay between the germline ends. Germline-derived CDR1 and CDR2 are MDHEN and SYDVKM. CDR3 in DNA: TGTGCCAGCAGTCCCCTGGGACTTTTGAACACTGAAGCTTTCTTT. Amino acids: CASSPLGLLNTEAFF.

The chain combines TRBV5-6 with TRBJ2-7, with a possible D match to TRBD1 (5 bases). The CDR3 length is 15 residues. The V and J ends lost 4 bases and 3 bases respectively, with 17 bases between them. The germline V gene encodes CDR1 SGHDT and CDR2 YYEEEE. The CDR3 DNA reads as TGTGCCAGCAGCGCGATTCTTAAGGGGCTCTACGAGCAGTACTTC. Translated: CASSAILKGLYEQYF.

The genes are TRBV2 and TRBJ2-3; 8 bases match TRBD1. This CDR3 spans 15 amino acids. The J segment lost 1 base and the V segment lost 4 bases, leaving 4 bases of the junction unmatched. Per the germline V gene, CDR1 is SNHLY and CDR2 is FYNNEI. CDR3 sequence reads: CASSADRGRTDTQYF. The CDR3 DNA sequence: TGTGCCAGCAGTGCCGACAGGGGACGCACAGATACGCAGTATTTT.

The chain links TRBV6-1 to TRBJ1-5; D ambiguous. Germline V gene sequence: CDR1 MNHNS, CDR2 SASEGT. CDR3 size: 15 residues. The germline V and J ends were trimmed by 0 bases and 2 bases, with 8 bases remaining between them. The CDR3 DNA reads TGTGCCAGCAGTGAAGCTCCAGGCGGCAATCAGCCCCAGCATTTT. Translated, it gives CASSEAPGGNQPQHF.

The genes are TRBV3-1 (or the pseudogene TRBV3-2) and TRBJ2-7; D uncertain. Germline CDR1 LGHDT, CDR2 YNNKEL (reference sequence). The length of the CDR3 is 15 residues. Trimming took off 4 bases at V and 5 bases at J, with 18 bases between the two ends. The DNA of the CDR3 is TGTGCCAGCAGCCGCTCGGACCGAAAAACCGACGAGCAGTACTTC. Translating gives CASSRSDRKTDEQYF.

This rearrangement joins TRBV6-5 to TRBJ1-5; 7 positions agree with TRBD1. The CDR3 sequence is 15 residues long. V shed 5 bases, J shed 4 bases, and the junction held 8 bases outside the gene matches. Germline V gene lookup returns CDR1 MNHEY and CDR2 SVGAGI. CDR3 loop: CASSPQGLANQPQHF. CDR3 nucleotides: TGTGCCAGCAGTCCACAGGGGTTGGCAAATCAGCCCCAGCATTTT.

J is TRBJ2-1 and V is TRBV19; a possible D gene is TRBD2 (6 bases). The germline V gene encodes CDR1 LNHDA and CDR2 SQIVND (reference sequence). V was clipped by 6 bases and J by 5 bases, with 14 bases between them. The length of the CDR3 is 14 residues. The CDR3 reads CASRSEGSHNEQFF. In DNA, the CDR3 is TGTGCCAGTAGGTCGGAGGGAAGCCACAATGAGCAGTTCTTC.

The chain employs TRBV12-3 or TRBV12-4 and TRBJ1-1; the match to TRBD1 covers 7 bases. This CDR3 has 11 residues. With V trimmed by 4 bases and J by 7 bases, 0 bases remained unmatched. The CDR3 loop is CASSSGGEAFF. CDR3 DNA: TGTGCCAGCAGTTCAGGGGGTGAAGCTTTCTTT.

The chain couples TRBV19 to TRBJ2-7; 10 bases are shared with TRBD2. V gave up 6 bases and J gave up 6 bases; unmatched junction bases: 8. This CDR3 has 14 amino acids. Germline values: CDR1 LNHDA, CDR2 SQIVND (reference sequence). CDR3 DNA: TGTGCCAGTAGCAGTTCTAGCGGGAGCATCGAGCAGTACTTC. As protein: CASSSSSGSIEQYF. Complete variable domain (other parts from reference TRBV19 and TRBJ2-7): DGGITQSPKYLFRKEGQNVTLSCEQNLNHDAMYWYRQDPGQGLRLIYYSQIVNDFQKGDIAEGYSVSREKKESFPLTVTSAQKNPTAFYLCASSSSSGSIEQYFGPGTRLTVT.

The CDR3 DNA follows: TGCAGCGTTGGGGACAGGGGAAACACTGAAGCTTTCTTT. Its protein product is CSVGDRGNTEAFF. The chain joins TRBV29-1 to TRBJ1-1; 10 bases match TRBD1. The J segment lost 2 bases and the V segment lost 4 bases, leaving 1 base of the junction unmatched. The CDR3 has 13 residues. In germline, CDR1 is SQVTM, CDR2 ANQGSEA.

V is TRBV19 and J is TRBJ1-2; D is possibly TRBD1 (5 bases). The CDR3 runs 16 residues. CDR1 is LNHDA and CDR2 is SQIVND in the germline V gene (reference sequence). V was pared by 0 bases and J by 7 bases, with 18 bases between. The CDR3 reads CASSIDHMTGGSGYTF. For the CDR3, the DNA is TGTGCCAGTAGTATAGATCACATGACGGGGGGAAGTGGCTACACCTTC.

J is TRBJ2-3 and V is TRBV4-2; D may be TRBD2 (7 bases). The CDR3 contains 17 residues. Trimming cost V 0 bases and J 5 bases, with 18 bases left between them. Germline CDR1 reads LGHNA; CDR2 reads YNFKEQ. The DNA for the CDR3 is TGTGCCAGCAGCCAAGAGTTAACGGGAGGAGGGGGAGATACGCAGTATTTT. Translated: CASSQELTGGGGDTQYF.

This CDR3 reads CASSPGWGAREQYF. The CDR3 DNA reads TGTGCCAGCAGCCCCGGGTGGGGGGCGAGGGAGCAGTACTTC. V usage is TRBV5-4 and J usage is TRBJ2-7; D is possibly TRBD1 or TRBD2 (6 bases each). V was cut by 4 bases and J by 7 bases, with 18 bases left in between. The V gene's germline CDR1 is SGHNT and CDR2 YYREEE (reference sequence). This CDR3 has 14 residues.

This clone came up many times. This same CDR3 is encoded by further DNA sequences in the sample. The chain is built from TRBV19 and TRBJ1-2; 7 nucleotides agree with TRBD1. This CDR3 spans 14 amino acids. Germline V gene data show CDR1 as LNHDA and CDR2 as SQIVND (reference sequence). J gave up 4 bases and V 5 bases, and 7 bases lay outside the gene matches. The CDR3 is CASSPDRVGYGYTF. The CDR3 nucleotides are TGTGCCAGTAGTCCAGACAGGGTGGGCTATGGCTACACCTTC.

This clone was recorded only once. J is TRBJ2-3 and V is TRBV4-2; D may be TRBD2 (7 bases). The V end was cut by 6 bases, the J end by 5 bases, with 18 bases between. Germline CDR1 is LGHNA and CDR2 is YNFKEQ. The CDR3 covers 15 residues. The CDR3 reads CASSPWGGAEDTQYF. CDR3 DNA sequence: TGTGCCAGCAGTCCCTGGGGGGGGGCTGAAGATACGCAGTATTTT.

The rearrangement joins TRBV6-5 to TRBJ1-4; D perhaps matches TRBD1 (6 bases). The CDR3 runs to 15 residues. Germline CDR1 MNHEY, CDR2 SVGAGI. The V end lost 6 bases, the J end lost 2 bases, and 13 bases lay between the germline ends. CDR3 protein: CASSLTGNTNEKLFF. CDR3 in DNA: TGTGCCAGCAGCCTAACAGGGAACACTAATGAAAAACTGTTTTTT.